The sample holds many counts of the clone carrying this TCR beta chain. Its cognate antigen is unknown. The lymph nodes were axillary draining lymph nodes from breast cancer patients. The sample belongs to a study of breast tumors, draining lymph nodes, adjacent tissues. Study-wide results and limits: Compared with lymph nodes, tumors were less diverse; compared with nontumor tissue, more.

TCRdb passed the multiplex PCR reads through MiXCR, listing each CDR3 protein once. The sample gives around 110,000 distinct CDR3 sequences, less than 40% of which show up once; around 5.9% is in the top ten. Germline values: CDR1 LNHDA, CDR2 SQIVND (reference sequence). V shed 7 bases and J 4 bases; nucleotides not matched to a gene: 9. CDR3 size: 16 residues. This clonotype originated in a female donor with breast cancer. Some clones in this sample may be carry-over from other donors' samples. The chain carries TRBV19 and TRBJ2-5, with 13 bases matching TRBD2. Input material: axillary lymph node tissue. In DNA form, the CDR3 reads TGTGCCAGTAAGCGGACTAGCGGGGGAATAGGAGAGACCCAGTACTTC. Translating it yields CASKRTSGGIGETQYF.